A single T cell receptor beta chain is shown here with its context. This entry belongs to a study of cytotoxic CD8 clonotypes in ibrutinib-treated CLL. Study as a whole: Sequenced samples delivered averages of 255,043 productive templates and some 93,000 productive rearrangements.

The data were produced by immunoSEQ multiplex PCR, yet TCRdb's version contains in-frame clones alone and is incomplete. The sample carries 25,000 or so clones, 62% recorded once. The germline V gene has CDR1 KGHSH and CDR2 LQKENI. The V gene lost 3 bases and the J gene lost 6 bases, with 14 bases spanning the gap. The CDR3 spans 14 residues. The sequence was collected from a human donor with chronic lymphocytic leukemia. V usage is TRBV18 and J usage is TRBJ1-1; TRBD1 might be the D (5 bases). The specimen comprised PBMCs, sampled before ibrutinib treatment. The CDR3 sequence is CASSPPGGLSEAFF. For the CDR3, the DNA is TGTGCCAGCTCACCCCCGGGGGGTCTCTCTGAAGCTTTCTTT.